The 30 T cell receptor beta chains below all came from one sample that was sequenced in a study of CD8 T cells in ankylosing spondylitis. A single record per CDR3 protein comes from TCRdb applying MiXCR to the 5' RACE reads. Of some 37,000 distinct CDR3 sequences listed, roughly 13% were seen once; the top ten hold roughly 30%. Sequenced material: synovial fluid, either unsorted or a sorted T cell fraction (not recorded which). These receptors originate from a male donor with ankylosing spondylitis.

This clonotype was seen only a few times. The chain employs TRBV7-2 and TRBJ2-7, with 8 bases matching TRBD1. The CDR3 runs 16 residues. Per germline, CDR1 SGHTA and CDR2 FQGNSA. The V gene end was trimmed by 4 bases and the J gene end by 4 bases; junction bases not matched to a gene: 12. The CDR3 protein is CASSSRGQIRHYEQYF. CDR3 DNA sequence: TGTGCCAGCAGCTCCAGGGGGCAGATCCGCCATTACGAGCAGTACTTC.

There are a few counts of this clonotype. For the CDR3, the DNA is TGCAGTGCTAGAGATCTTAGGGGTGTGACCCAGTACTTC. It is translated as CSARDLRGVTQYF. The chain employs TRBV20-1 and TRBJ2-5; D is possibly TRBD1 (5 bases). The CDR3 runs 13 residues. Germline V gene sequence: CDR1 DFQATT, CDR2 SNEGSKA (reference sequence). Trimming cost V 0 bases and J 7 bases, with 12 bases left between them.

This clonotype was seen many times. The chain carries TRBV7-8 and TRBJ2-7, with D possibly called TRBD1 or TRBD2 (5 bases each). CDR1 is SGHVS and CDR2 is FQNEAQ in the germline V gene. Trimming took 0 bases from V and 2 from J, leaving 11 bases between them. This CDR3 has 15 residues. CDR3 protein: CASSLAGRRAYEQYF. The DNA of the CDR3 is TGTGCCAGCAGCTTAGCGGGACGGAGAGCCTACGAGCAGTACTTC.

The rearrangement links TRBV3-1 to TRBJ2-3; 9 positions match TRBD1. The V gene's germline CDR1 is LGHDT and CDR2 YNNKEL (reference sequence). The CDR3 has 15 amino acids. V lost 4 bases and J lost 5; bases outside the gene matches: 7. The CDR3 DNA reads TGTGCCAGCAGCCCCCGACAGGGGGTTGAAGATACGCAGTATTTT. It specifies CASSPRQGVEDTQYF.

In this sample, this clonotype turned up many times. The chain uses TRBV4-3 and TRBJ2-1, with 7 bases aligning to TRBD2. The V and J ends lost 0 bases and 6 bases, in that order; junction bases with no gene match: 5. The germline V gene has CDR1 LGHNA and CDR2 YSLEER. CDR3 length equals 15 residues. This chain's CDR3 is CASSQDGLAVNEQFF. The CDR3 DNA follows: TGCGCCAGCAGCCAAGACGGGCTAGCGGTCAATGAGCAGTTCTTC.

The rearrangement links TRBV6-2 or TRBV6-3 to TRBJ1-6; D perhaps matches TRBD1 (5 bases). The germline CDR1 and CDR2 sequences are MNHEY and SVGEGT. Deletions cut 7 bases from V and 7 bases from J, with 11 bases between. The CDR3 has 13 amino acids. The CDR3 spells CASIDPGNSPLHF. The CDR3 nucleotides are TGTGCCAGCATTGATCCAGGGAATTCACCCCTCCACTTT.

This clonotype was counted many times. This chain joins TRBV7-9 and TRBJ1-1; D is unclear. The germline gives CDR1 SEHNR, CDR2 FQNEAQ (reference sequence). This CDR3 region has 12 residues. Trimming left V 10 bases short and J 7 bases short, with 16 bases between. The CDR3 here is CATDPGRVEAFF. The CDR3 nucleotides are TGTGCCACCGATCCGGGGAGGGTTGAAGCTTTCTTT.

J is TRBJ2-1 and V is TRBV6-4; TRBD2 might be the D (7 bases). Trimming left V 2 bases short and J 4 bases short, with 15 bases between. The CDR3 consists of 16 residues. In germline, CDR1 is MRHNA, CDR2 SNTAGT. CDR3 residues: CASSDEGGAPYNEQFF. The DNA of the CDR3 is TGTGCCAGCAGTGACGAAGGGGGGGCCCCTTACAATGAGCAGTTCTTC.

This clonotype was seen more than once but under ten times. The J gene is TRBJ2-1, the V gene TRBV7-8; 10 nucleotides match TRBD1. Trimming removed 4 bases from V and 4 bases from J; junction bases left unmatched: 7. This CDR3 is built from 16 residues. Germline V gives CDR1 SGHVS, CDR2 FQNEAQ. CDR3 in DNA: TGTGCCAGCAGCTCGGACAGGGGGTATATTTACAATGAGCAGTTCTTC. Its protein product is CASSSDRGYIYNEQFF.

This clonotype was counted ten times or more. The gene calls are TRBV7-9 and TRBJ1-5; unclear D gene. V was clipped by 3 bases and J by 4 bases, with 7 bases between them. There are 13 residues in the CDR3. CDR1 and CDR2 (germline): SEHNR, FQNEAQ (reference sequence). In DNA, the CDR3 is TGTGCCAGCAGCTTGGGGAAAAATCAGCCCCAGCATTTT. This gives the protein CASSLGKNQPQHF. Drawing the rest from reference TRBV7-9 and TRBJ1-5, the complete variable domain is DTGVSQNPRHKITKRGQNVTFRCDPISEHNRLYWYRQTLGQGPEFLTYFQNEAQLEKSRLLSDRFSAERPKGSFSTLEIQRTEQGDSAMYLCASSLGKNQPQHFGDGTRLSIL.

The rearrangement links TRBV10-3 to TRBJ2-3, with D possibly matching TRBD1 (6 bases). V was pared by 0 bases and J by 2 bases, with 12 bases between. CDR3 length: 16 residues. Germline CDR1 is ENHRY and CDR2 is SYGVKD. The CDR3 DNA reads as TGTGCCATCAGTGAGTCCCGGGACACCTTCACAGATACGCAGTATTTT. As protein: CAISESRDTFTDTQYF.

V usage is TRBV9 and J usage is TRBJ2-1; 8 bases match TRBD1. The CDR3 consists of 17 residues. Germline assignment: CDR1 SGDLS and CDR2 YYNGEE. V was pared by 0 bases and J by 1 base, with 6 bases of the junction left unmatched. CDR3 in DNA: TGTGCCAGCAGCGTAGGGCCCGACAGGGGATCCTACAATGAGCAGTTCTTC. Translating it yields CASSVGPDRGSYNEQFF.

The table lists this clonotype with a few counts. The chain carries TRBV5-5 and TRBJ1-1, with D uncertain. Trimming removed 3 bases at V and 10 bases at J, with 10 bases between. From germline, CDR1 is SGHKS and CDR2 YYEKEE (reference sequence). The CDR3 spans 11 residues. The CDR3, as DNA: TGTGCCAGCAGCTGGGGTAGAGGAGCTTTCTTT. It encodes CASSWGRGAFF.

CDR3 coding DNA: TGTGCCAGCACCACGGTGGAGCTCACAGATACGCAGTATTTT. Translating gives CASTTVELTDTQYF. The chain carries TRBV5-5 and TRBJ2-3, with no clear D. Per the germline V gene, CDR1 is SGHKS and CDR2 is YYEKEE (reference sequence). CDR3 length equals 14 residues. V gave up 6 bases and J gave up 2 bases, with 13 bases separating them. Supplemented by reference TRBV5-5 and TRBJ2-3, the full variable domain reads DAGVTQSPTHLIKTRGQQVTLRCSPISGHKSVSWYQQVLGQGPQFIFQYYEKEERGRGNFPDRFSARQFPNYSSELNVNALLLGDSALYLCASTTVELTDTQYFGPGTRLTVL.

This clonotype was recorded many times. The chain has TRBV10-1 and TRBJ2-7; D remains ambiguous. CDR1 is WNHNN, CDR2 SYGVQD, per germline (reference sequence). V gave up 4 bases and J gave up 3 bases, with 10 bases separating them. There are 13 residues in the CDR3. CDR3 sequence: CASSATADYEQYF. CDR3 DNA: TGCGCCAGCAGTGCAACAGCTGACTACGAGCAGTACTTC.

This clonotype occurred a few times. Germline and junction disagree at one end, which may indicate a read error. This rearrangement joins TRBV7-7 to TRBJ2-3, with D unresolved. Germline assignment: CDR1 SSHAT and CDR2 FNYEAQ (reference sequence). The CDR3 length is 12 residues. The CDR3 is CASSSSADTQYF. CDR3 nucleotides: TGTGCTAGCAGCTCAAGCGCAGATACGCAGTATTTT.

This clonotype appeared a few times. The V gene is TRBV20-1, the J gene TRBJ1-6; a possible D gene is TRBD1 (6 bases). The CDR3 loop spans 15 amino acids. The germline gives CDR1 DFQATT, CDR2 SNEGSKA (reference sequence). The V and J ends lost 8 bases and 9 bases respectively, with 23 bases between them. Here the CDR3 reads CSSRRTGQDSSPLHF. The CDR3 nucleotides read TGCAGTTCCCGAAGAACGGGACAAGATAGTTCACCCCTCCACTTT.

There are a few counts of this clonotype. This CDR3 is CASSLPGVYEQYF. The CDR3 DNA is TGTGCCAGCAGTTTACCAGGGGTATACGAGCAGTACTTC. The chain couples TRBV28 to TRBJ2-7; weak D call: TRBD1 (6 bases). There are 13 residues in the CDR3. V dropped 2 bases and J dropped 4 bases, with 9 bases sitting between them. Germline V gene lookup returns CDR1 MDHEN and CDR2 SYDVKM. Complete variable domain (other parts from reference TRBV28 and TRBJ2-7): DVKVTQSSRYLVKRTGEKVFLECVQDMDHENMFWYRQDPGLGLRLIYFSYDVKMKEKGDIPEGYSVSREKKERFSLILESASTNQTSMYLCASSLPGVYEQYFGPGTRLTVT.

J is TRBJ2-2 and V is TRBV9; the D is unclear. The V gene lost 2 bases and the J gene lost 6 bases, with 2 bases spanning the gap. CDR3 length equals 11 residues. Germline V gives CDR1 SGDLS, CDR2 YYNGEE. The CDR3 spells CASSVPGELFF. In nucleotides, the CDR3 is TGTGCCAGCAGCGTTCCCGGGGAGCTGTTTTTT.

This clonotype was recorded a few times. The V and J genes are TRBV28 and TRBJ2-7; D is uncertain. Germline CDR1 is MDHEN and CDR2 is SYDVKM. With 1 base removed from V and 3 bases from J, the gap between germline ends came to 4 bases. The CDR3 loop spans 12 amino acids. CDR3 sequence (DNA): TGTGCCAGCAGTTTATCGGACTACGAGCAGTACTTC. It encodes CASSLSDYEQYF.

By share, this clonotype counts as medium-sized (0.01 to 0.1%). V is TRBV5-1 and J is TRBJ2-5, with 10 bases identical to TRBD2. This CDR3 is 15 amino acids long. J lost 1 base, V lost 4 bases, and 4 bases had no gene match. Germline values: CDR1 SGHRS, CDR2 YFSETQ. CDR3 DNA sequence: TGCGCCAGCAGCCCTGGACTAGCGGCCCAAGAGACCCAGTACTTC. Protein: CASSPGLAAQETQYF.

In its sample, this clonotype was seen many times. A read error may account for a junction end that differs from germline. The chain carries TRBV7-9 and TRBJ2-3, with D possibly being TRBD2 (5 bases). CDR1 and CDR2 (germline): SEHNR, FQNEAQ (reference sequence). The CDR3 loop spans 14 amino acids. The CDR3, as DNA: TGTGCCAGCAGCCTAGCACTTCTCACAGATACGCAGTATTTT. Protein sequence: CASSLALLTDTQYF.

This clonotype was recorded a few times. The chain is built from TRBV4-2 and TRBJ2-6; possibly TRBD1 for D (6 bases). Trimming took off 2 bases at V and 2 bases at J, with 16 bases between the two ends. Per the germline V gene, CDR1 is LGHNA and CDR2 is YNFKEQ. The CDR3 covers 18 residues. For the CDR3, the DNA is TGTGCCAGCAGCCAAAATTACAGGGTTTTTGCTGGGGCCAACGTCCTGACTTTC. Translation gives CASSQNYRVFAGANVLTF.

Remarks on this clonotype: A much larger clone differs from this one at a single base, so this may be a read error. The chain uses TRBV5-1 and TRBJ2-7; no clear D gene. The CDR3 length is 13 residues. Trimming shortened V by 3 bases and J by 5 bases, and 12 bases separated the two germline ends. The germline gives CDR1 SGHRS, CDR2 YFSETQ. CDR3 nucleotides: TGCGCCAGCAGCTCGTTTGGTGACCACGAGCAGTACTTC. Translating it yields CASSSFGDHEQYF.

This clonotype was counted ten times or more. The junction does not match germline at one end; this may be a read error. The V gene is TRBV7-7, the J gene TRBJ2-7, with D perhaps matching TRBD1 or TRBD2 (5 bases each). CDR1 and CDR2 (germline): SSHAT, FNYEAQ (reference sequence). The CDR3 runs 14 residues. The CDR3 protein is CASSPGDGSYEQYF. Written as DNA, the CDR3 is TGTGCTAGCAGCCCTGGGGACGGATCCTACGAGCAGTACTTC.

In DNA form, the CDR3 reads TGTGCCAGCAGTACAGGGGAGGCGAAAAAACTGTTTTTT. This gives the protein CASSTGEAKKLFF. The V and J genes are TRBV6-1 and TRBJ1-4, with 7 bases identical to TRBD1. The CDR3 runs to 13 residues. Trimming took 5 bases from V and 9 from J; bases not matched to a gene: 6. Germline V gene sequence: CDR1 MNHNS, CDR2 SASEGT.

This clonotype was seen ten or more times. The chain links TRBV5-1 to TRBJ2-6, with TRBD1 matching over 8 bases. This CDR3 comprises 19 residues. From germline, CDR1 is SGHRS and CDR2 YFSETQ. V dropped 6 bases and J dropped 0; count of bases not matched to a gene: 14. CDR3 loop: CASNPRATGDNSGANVLTF. The CDR3 DNA sequence: TGCGCCAGCAACCCGAGGGCGACAGGGGATAACTCTGGGGCCAACGTCCTGACTTTC.

This clonotype was picked up many times. V gene TRBV20-1 combines with J gene TRBJ2-7, with D possibly TRBD2 on 6 matching bases. Germline loops: CDR1 DFQATT, CDR2 SNEGSKA (reference sequence). Deletions cut 1 base from V and 3 bases from J, with 16 bases between. This CDR3 has 15 amino acids. DNA of the CDR3: TGCAGTGCTAGAGGCGCTAGCGAGTCTTTCTACGAGCAGTACTTC. This encodes CSARGASESFYEQYF.

This chain connects TRBV24-1 to TRBJ2-1; possible D gene TRBD2, 5 bases. V lost 3 bases to trimming and J lost 8 bases, with 19 bases between them. Germline lookup yields CDR1 KGHDR and CDR2 SFDVKD. The CDR3 has 16 amino acids. The CDR3 nucleotides read TGTGCCACCAGTGATCCGAGGACGGCAGCGGTCGATGAGCAGTTCTTC. Translating gives CATSDPRTAAVDEQFF.

The rearrangement uses TRBV12-3 or TRBV12-4 and TRBJ1-2; 7 bases match TRBD1. This CDR3 region has 15 residues. V gave up 3 bases and J gave up 2 bases; unmatched junction bases: 6. The CDR3 reads CASSFPGGLNYGYTF. CDR3 coding DNA: TGTGCCAGCAGTTTTCCAGGGGGATTGAACTATGGCTACACCTTC.